Below, one T cell receptor (beta chain) is given with its context. What it binds is not known. These data originate in a study of cytomegalovirus exposure and HLA in healthy donors. Study-level points and caveats: In vitro, three CMV-associated chains proved specific for CMV antigens.

The V gene end was trimmed by 2 bases and the J gene end by 7 bases; junction bases not matched to a gene: 9. There are 15 residues in the CDR3. From germline, CDR1 is MNHEY and CDR2 SVGAGI. Measured with immunoSEQ multiplex PCR; TCRdb has only the in-frame clones, and not every one. The table includes 240,000 or so clones, around 85% detected once. The rearrangement links TRBV6-5 to TRBJ2-3, with TRBD2 matching 7 bases. The specimen was PBMCs. This TCR was sampled from a woman between 25 and 40 years old in good health and CMV-seropositive. CDR3 coding DNA: TGTGCCAGCAGTTACAGCGGGGAAACACCAAATACGCAGTATTTT. This gives the protein CASSYSGETPNTQYF.